This TCR beta chain was retrieved from a study of neoadjuvant anti-PD-1 for oral cavity cancer. Overall study: Patients mostly received three to four biweekly nivolumab doses at 3 mg/kg before surgery.

Study conclusions and caveats: Post-nivolumab, blood T cell clonality was significantly elevated in non-responders.

This clone turned up a few times. Its antigen is not known. TCRdb keeps only in-frame clones here, not all; method: immunoSEQ multiplex PCR. The sample consists of approximately 8,200 clones, roughly 70% of them appearing once. Described time point: after neoadjuvant nivolumab, at surgical resection. Analysis of PBMCs was direct, with no culture step. The CDR3 has 14 residues. Germline V gene sequence: CDR1 LNHDA, CDR2 SQIVND (reference sequence). V was pared by 5 bases and J by 5 bases, with 4 bases of the junction left unmatched. The source is a person aged 35-79 years with oral cavity squamous cell carcinoma. The chain joins TRBV19 to TRBJ1-5; 9 bases align to TRBD1. The sequenced sample was PBMCs, obtained after nivolumab (anti-PD-1) treatment. CDR3 nucleotides: TGTGCCAGTAGTTCCACAGGGGGCTATCAGCCCCAGCATTTT. It translates to CASSSTGGYQPQHF.